This passage covers 21 T cell receptor beta chains from one sample sequenced in a study of blood T cell repertoires in COVID-19. Produced via immunoSEQ multiplex PCR; TCRdb's table is partial and in-frame only. This repertoire shows 250,000 or so clones, less than 90% found once; its top ten account for roughly 6.3%. Sequenced input: peripheral blood. These receptor sequences come from a man aged 55 to 69 with acute or convalescent COVID-19.

The chain is built from TRBV18 and TRBJ2-7; 9 bases agree with TRBD2. The CDR3 loop spans 15 amino acids. Germline V gives CDR1 KGHSH, CDR2 LQKENI. Germline trimming cut 2 bases from V and 4 bases from J; bases unmatched to any gene: 6. CDR3 in DNA: TGTGCCAGCTCACCAAACGGCGGGAGGGCTTACGAGCAGTACTTC. Translated, it gives CASSPNGGRAYEQYF. The whole variable domain, filled in from reference TRBV18 and TRBJ2-7, reads NAGVMQNPRHLVRRRGQEARLRCSPMKGHSHVYWYRQLPEEGLKFMVYLQKENIIDESGMPKERFSAEFPKEGPSILRIQQVVRGDSAAYFCASSPNGGRAYEQYFGPGTRLTVT.

The chain has TRBV7-2 and TRBJ1-4; D unclear. The germline V and J ends were trimmed by 5 bases and 0 bases, with 10 bases remaining between them. This CDR3 has 15 amino acids. In germline, CDR1 is SGHTA, CDR2 FQGNSA. The DNA of the CDR3 is TGTGCCAGCAGCCCGGACTATGCAACTAATGAAAAACTGTTTTTT. Residues: CASSPDYATNEKLFF.

This rearrangement joins TRBV20-1 to TRBJ2-5; D gene ambiguous. Germline lookup yields CDR1 DFQATT and CDR2 SNEGSKA (reference sequence). The CDR3 runs to 11 residues. This CDR3 reads CIPDSGETQYF. In DNA, the CDR3 is TGCATACCAGACTCTGGGGAGACCCAGTACTTC.

The V gene is TRBV10-3, the J gene TRBJ2-3; D perhaps matches TRBD2 (6 bases). The V gene's germline CDR1 is ENHRY and CDR2 SYGVKD. Trimming shortened V by 2 bases and J by 2 bases, and 11 bases separated the two germline ends. The CDR3 runs 15 residues. The CDR3, as DNA: TGTGCCATCAGTGAGGCGGGGACCTCCACAGATACGCAGTATTTT. The encoded protein is CAISEAGTSTDTQYF.

The chain's CDR3 is CASIRQGSYEQYF. The CDR3 nucleotides are TGTGCCAGCATTCGGCAGGGGAGCTACGAGCAGTACTTC. This chain uses TRBV27 with TRBJ2-7; tentatively, D is TRBD1 (6 bases). V shed 7 bases and J shed 3 bases, with 13 bases lying between them. The germline gives CDR1 MNHEY, CDR2 SMNVEV (reference sequence). This CDR3 comprises 13 residues.

V and J are TRBV30 and TRBJ1-5; the D is unclear. CDR1 and CDR2 from the germline V gene are GTSNPN and SVGIG (reference sequence). V lost 0 bases to trimming and J lost 7 bases, with 10 bases between them. CDR3 length: 13 amino acids. The CDR3 here is CAWSVRGGQPQHF. CDR3 nucleotide sequence: TGTGCCTGGAGTGTCCGGGGAGGACAGCCCCAGCATTTT.

The J gene is TRBJ2-3, the V gene TRBV5-8; TRBD2 aligns across 12 bases. The CDR3 consists of 17 residues. V was clipped by 0 bases and J by 4 bases; unmatched bases: 6. Germline V CDR1 and CDR2: SGHTS, YDEGEE. CDR3 bases: TGTGCCAGCAGCTTGGCCAGACTAGCGGGAGAGGCAGATACGCAGTATTTT. The encoded protein is CASSLARLAGEADTQYF. The entire variable domain, with the rest obtained from reference TRBV5-8 and TRBJ2-3, is as follows: EAGVTQSPTHLIKTRGQQATLRCSPISGHTSVYWYQQALGLGLQFLLWYDEGEERNRGNFPPRFSGRQFPNYSSELNVNALELEDSALYLCASSLARLAGEADTQYFGPGTRLTVL.

The chain uses TRBV7-3 and TRBJ2-2; D is undetermined. V lost 6 bases and J lost 8, with 7 bases in between. The CDR3 is 11 amino acids. Germline CDR1 is SGHTA and CDR2 is FQGTGA. The CDR3 DNA reads as TGTGCCAGCAGTACCACAGGGGAGCTGTTTTTT. Encoded protein: CASSTTGELFF.

Only one count was recorded for this clone. J is TRBJ1-2 and V is TRBV5-5, with 11 bases matching TRBD1. V shed 4 bases, J shed 4 bases, and the junction held 9 bases outside the gene matches. CDR3 size: 16 residues. Germline CDR1 reads SGHKS; CDR2 reads YYEKEE (reference sequence). This chain's CDR3 is CASSPNGQGATYGYTF. The CDR3 bases are TGTGCCAGCAGCCCCAACGGACAGGGGGCTACCTATGGCTACACCTTC.

This clone has just a few counts. V usage is TRBV11-3 and J usage is TRBJ2-1; 10 bases align to TRBD2. The CDR3 consists of 16 residues. Per the germline V gene, CDR1 is SGHNT and CDR2 is YENEEA. V lost 5 bases, J lost 9 bases, and 13 bases stayed unmatched. Written as DNA, the CDR3 is TGTGCCAGCAGCCCCTGGACAAGCGGGAGGGCCGGTGAGCAGTTCTTC. As protein: CASSPWTSGRAGEQFF.

The J gene is TRBJ1-1, the V gene TRBV2, with a tentative D call TRBD1 (5 bases). The CDR3 is made up of 13 amino acids. Trimming removed 2 bases at V and 3 bases at J, with 7 bases between. Germline loops: CDR1 SNHLY, CDR2 FYNNEI. The CDR3 protein is CASSEMGHTEAFF. CDR3 nucleotide sequence: TGTGCCAGCAGTGAAATGGGGCACACTGAAGCTTTCTTT.

This chain connects TRBV6-5 to TRBJ1-2; D is unresolved. Trimming removed 7 bases from V and 4 bases from J, with 16 bases in between. Germline V CDR1 and CDR2: MNHEY, SVGAGI. The CDR3 consists of 14 residues. The CDR3 spells CASTLEGRSYGYTF. CDR3 sequence (DNA): TGTGCCAGCACCCTGGAGGGAAGGAGCTATGGCTACACCTTC.

The V gene is TRBV18, the J gene TRBJ2-1, with 10 bases matching TRBD1. The CDR3 has 15 residues. CDR1 is KGHSH, CDR2 LQKENI, per germline. Unmatched junction bases numbered 2, after V lost 2 bases and J lost 4 bases. The CDR3 spells CASSPDRGQYNEQFF. CDR3 bases: TGTGCCAGCTCACCAGACAGGGGGCAGTACAATGAGCAGTTCTTC.

The CDR3 loop reads CASSPDRGLNTEAFF. The CDR3 coding sequence is TGTGCCAGCTCACCGGACAGGGGGCTGAACACTGAAGCTTTCTTT. This rearrangement joins TRBV18 to TRBJ1-1; the match to TRBD1 covers 11 bases. Germline V CDR1 and CDR2: KGHSH, LQKENI. CDR3 length: 15 residues. The V and J ends lost 3 bases and 0 bases, in that order; junction bases with no gene match: 0.

The chain uses TRBV28 and TRBJ1-5; 7 bases line up with TRBD1. The CDR3 covers 14 residues. The trim removed 7 bases at V and 5 bases at J, leaving 8 bases unmatched. Per the germline V gene, CDR1 is MDHEN and CDR2 is SYDVKM. The CDR3, as DNA: TGTGCCAGCAACCAGATCGACAGGGATCAGCCCCAGCATTTT. Protein: CASNQIDRDQPQHF.

The chain employs TRBV5-4 and TRBJ2-7; TRBD1 matches at 10 bases. CDR1 and CDR2 (germline): SGHNT, YYREEE (reference sequence). The V segment lost 4 bases and the J segment 4 bases; nucleotides outside the gene matches: 5. The CDR3 runs to 14 residues. CDR3 coding DNA: TGTGCCAGCAGCGCGGGACAGGGGCGTTACGAGCAGTACTTC. Protein: CASSAGQGRYEQYF.

This clone was picked up a small number of times. The chain couples TRBV4-1 to TRBJ1-2, with 7 bases matching TRBD1. With 4 bases clipped from V and 3 bases from J, the junction kept 11 bases outside the gene matches. CDR3 length equals 16 residues. Germline V gene lookup returns CDR1 MGHRA and CDR2 YSYEKL. DNA for the CDR3: TGCGCCAGCAGCCGCACGCCCCAGGGGGGCCACTATGGCTACACCTTC. It codes for CASSRTPQGGHYGYTF.

The gene calls are TRBV4-2 and TRBJ2-5, with D perhaps matching TRBD2 (6 bases). Germline V gene sequence: CDR1 LGHNA, CDR2 YNFKEQ. The germline V and J ends were trimmed by 4 bases and 5 bases, with 17 bases remaining between them. The CDR3 sequence is 15 residues long. The CDR3 sequence is CASSLGIQAGETQYF. CDR3 in DNA: TGTGCCAGCAGCCTAGGAATTCAGGCGGGGGAGACCCAGTACTTC.

This clone was seen once. The V call is TRBV24-1, the J call TRBJ1-5, with D hard to call. Germline lookup yields CDR1 KGHDR and CDR2 SFDVKD. With 3 bases removed from V and 6 bases from J, the gap between germline ends came to 5 bases. The CDR3 is made up of 12 amino acids. The CDR3 DNA reads as TGTGCCACCAGTGATAATAGTCAGCCCCAGCATTTT. Residues: CATSDNSQPQHF.

The chain employs TRBV6-5 and TRBJ2-7, with TRBD2 identical over 8 bases. J gave up 0 bases and V 6 bases, and 7 bases lay outside the gene matches. This CDR3 is 15 amino acids long. Looked up from germline, CDR1 is MNHEY and CDR2 is SVGAGI. The CDR3 protein is CASSRGTRSSYEQYF. CDR3 bases: TGTGCCAGCAGCCGCGGGACTAGGAGCTCCTACGAGCAGTACTTC.

The table lists this clone with a count of one. The chain recombines TRBV5-1 with TRBJ2-4, with unresolved D. There are 13 residues in the CDR3. Trimming stripped 1 base from V and 8 bases from J, with 10 bases between. CDR1 is SGHRS, CDR2 YFSETQ, per germline. CDR3 residues: CASSLRVADIQYF. The CDR3 DNA sequence: TGCGCCAGCAGCTTGCGGGTTGCGGACATTCAGTACTTC. Based on the CDR3 plus reference TRBV5-1 and TRBJ2-4, the full variable domain is KAGVTQTPRYLIKTRGQQVTLSCSPISGHRSVSWYQQTPGQGLQFLFEYFSETQRNKGNFPGRFSGRQFSNSRSEMNVSTLELGDSALYLCASSLRVADIQYFGAGTRLSVL.